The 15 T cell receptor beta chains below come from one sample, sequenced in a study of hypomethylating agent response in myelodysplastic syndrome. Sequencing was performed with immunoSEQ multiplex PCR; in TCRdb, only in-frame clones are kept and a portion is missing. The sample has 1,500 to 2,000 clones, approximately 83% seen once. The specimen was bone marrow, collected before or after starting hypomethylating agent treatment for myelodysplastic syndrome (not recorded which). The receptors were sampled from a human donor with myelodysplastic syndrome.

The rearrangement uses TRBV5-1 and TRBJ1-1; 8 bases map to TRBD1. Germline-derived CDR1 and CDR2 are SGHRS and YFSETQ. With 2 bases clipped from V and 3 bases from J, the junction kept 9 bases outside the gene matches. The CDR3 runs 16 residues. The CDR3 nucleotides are TGCGCCAGCAGCTTCAGCCAGGGGGCAAGAGACACTGAAGCTTTCTTT. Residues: CASSFSQGARDTEAFF.

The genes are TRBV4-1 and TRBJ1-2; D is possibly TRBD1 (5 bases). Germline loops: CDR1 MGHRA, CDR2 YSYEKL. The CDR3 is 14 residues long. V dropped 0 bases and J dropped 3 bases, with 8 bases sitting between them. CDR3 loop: CASSQDRVYYGYTF. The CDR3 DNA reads TGCGCCAGCAGCCAAGACAGGGTTTACTATGGCTACACCTTC.

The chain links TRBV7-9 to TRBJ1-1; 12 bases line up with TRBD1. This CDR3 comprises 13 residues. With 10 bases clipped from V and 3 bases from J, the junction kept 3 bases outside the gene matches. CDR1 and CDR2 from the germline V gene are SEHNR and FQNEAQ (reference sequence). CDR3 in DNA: TGTGCCATTGGGACAGGGGGCTACACTGAAGCTTTCTTT. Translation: CAIGTGGYTEAFF.

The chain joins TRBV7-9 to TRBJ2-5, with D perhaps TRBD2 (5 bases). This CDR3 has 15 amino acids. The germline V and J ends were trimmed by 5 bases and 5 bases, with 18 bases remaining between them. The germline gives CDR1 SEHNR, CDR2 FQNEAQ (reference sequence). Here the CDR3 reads CASSPRVVPGETQYF. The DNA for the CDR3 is TGTGCCAGCAGCCCCCGGGTTGTCCCGGGGGAGACCCAGTACTTC.

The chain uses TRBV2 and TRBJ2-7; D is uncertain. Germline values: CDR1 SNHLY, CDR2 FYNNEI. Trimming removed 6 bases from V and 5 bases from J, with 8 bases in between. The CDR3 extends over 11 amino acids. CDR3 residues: CASRDLDEQYF. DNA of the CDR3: TGTGCCAGCAGAGATCTCGACGAGCAGTACTTC.

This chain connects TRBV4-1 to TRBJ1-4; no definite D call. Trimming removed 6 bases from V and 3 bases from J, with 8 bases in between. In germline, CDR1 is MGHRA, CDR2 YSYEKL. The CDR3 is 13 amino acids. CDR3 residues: CASRDFANEKLFF. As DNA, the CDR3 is TGCGCCAGCAGGGACTTCGCTAATGAAAAACTGTTTTTT.

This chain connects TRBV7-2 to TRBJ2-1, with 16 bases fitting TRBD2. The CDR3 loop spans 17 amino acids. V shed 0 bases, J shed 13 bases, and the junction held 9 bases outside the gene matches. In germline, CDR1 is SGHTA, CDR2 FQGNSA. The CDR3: CASSLAPGTSGGAFQFF. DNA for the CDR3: TGTGCCAGCAGCTTAGCTCCCGGGACTAGCGGGGGGGCCTTTCAGTTCTTC.

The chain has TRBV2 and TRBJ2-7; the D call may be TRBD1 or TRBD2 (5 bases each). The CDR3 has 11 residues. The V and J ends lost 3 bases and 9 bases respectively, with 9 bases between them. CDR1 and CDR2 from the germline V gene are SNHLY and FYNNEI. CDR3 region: CASSDGGSQYF. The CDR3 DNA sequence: TGTGCCAGCAGTGATGGGGGTTCGCAGTACTTC.

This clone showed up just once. The CDR3 bases are TGCGCCAGCAGCCTCCGTGTCGTCGGGGAGACCCAGTACTTC. Translation: CASSLRVVGETQYF. The V call is TRBV4-3, the J call TRBJ2-5, with unresolved D. In germline, CDR1 is LGHNA, CDR2 YSLEER. V was cut by 4 bases and J by 5 bases, with 14 bases left in between. The CDR3 consists of 14 residues.

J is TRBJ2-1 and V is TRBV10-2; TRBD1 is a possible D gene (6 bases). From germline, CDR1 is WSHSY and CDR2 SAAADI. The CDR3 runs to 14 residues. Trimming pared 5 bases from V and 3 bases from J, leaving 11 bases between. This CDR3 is CASSRGTSYNEQFF. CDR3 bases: TGCGCCAGCAGTAGAGGGACAAGCTACAATGAGCAGTTCTTC.

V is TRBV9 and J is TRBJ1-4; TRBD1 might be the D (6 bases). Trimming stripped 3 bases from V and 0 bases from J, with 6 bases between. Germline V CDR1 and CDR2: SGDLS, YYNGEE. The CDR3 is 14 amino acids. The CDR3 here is CASSGTATNEKLFF. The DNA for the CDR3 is TGTGCCAGCAGCGGGACAGCAACTAATGAAAAACTGTTTTTT.

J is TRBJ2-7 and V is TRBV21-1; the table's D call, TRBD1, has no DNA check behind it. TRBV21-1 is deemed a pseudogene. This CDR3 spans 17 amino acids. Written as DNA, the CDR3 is TGTGCCAGCAGCAAAGAGGAAGCAGGACAGATAGCCTACGAGCAGTACTTC. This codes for CASSKEEAGQIAYEQYF.

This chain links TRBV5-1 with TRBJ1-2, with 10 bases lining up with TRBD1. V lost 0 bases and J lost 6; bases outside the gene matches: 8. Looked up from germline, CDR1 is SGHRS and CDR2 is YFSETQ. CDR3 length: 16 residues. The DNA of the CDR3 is TGCGCCAGCAGCTTGGCCTGGGGGGGACAGGGGCATGGCTACACCTTC. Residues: CASSLAWGGQGHGYTF.

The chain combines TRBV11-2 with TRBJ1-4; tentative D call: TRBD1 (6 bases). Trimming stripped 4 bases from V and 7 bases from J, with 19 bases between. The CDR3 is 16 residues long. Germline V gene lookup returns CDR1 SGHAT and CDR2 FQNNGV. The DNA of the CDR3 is TGTGCCAGCAGCTCAAAGAGACCGGGGGCAGGTGAAAAACTGTTTTTT. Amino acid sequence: CASSSKRPGAGEKLFF.

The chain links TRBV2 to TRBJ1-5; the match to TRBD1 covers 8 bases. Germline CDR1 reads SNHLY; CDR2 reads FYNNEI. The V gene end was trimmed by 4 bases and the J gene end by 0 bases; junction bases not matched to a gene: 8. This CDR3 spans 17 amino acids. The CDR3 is CASSGSGTGYSNQPQHF. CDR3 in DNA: TGTGCCAGCAGTGGGAGTGGGACAGGCTATAGCAATCAGCCCCAGCATTTT.